A single sample gave rise to the 27 T cell receptor beta chains below, sequenced in a study of cytomegalovirus exposure and HLA in healthy donors. The protocol was immunoSEQ multiplex PCR, while the TCRdb copy is restricted to in-frame clones and leaves out a portion. The table lists some 130,000 clones, about 80% of them singletons. Sequencing was carried out using PBMCs. The receptors were sampled from a man aged 30 to 39 in good health and CMV-seropositive.

The chain links TRBV2 to TRBJ1-1; 8 nucleotides match TRBD1. J gave up 5 bases and V 0 bases, and 8 bases lay outside the gene matches. The CDR3 totals 16 residues. CDR1 SNHLY and CDR2 FYNNEI come from the germline V gene. DNA for the CDR3: TGTGCCAGCAGTGAAGCGCTGAGACAGGGGAAAACTGAAGCTTTCTTT. The encoded protein is CASSEALRQGKTEAFF.

This clone was seen at least ten times. V and J are TRBV27 and TRBJ2-3; 7 bases line up with TRBD2. This CDR3 comprises 14 residues. V lost 2 bases, J lost 5 bases, and 4 bases stayed unmatched. Germline V gives CDR1 MNHEY, CDR2 SMNVEV (reference sequence). This CDR3 is CASSLERGVDTQYF. As DNA, the CDR3 is TGTGCCAGCAGTTTAGAACGGGGGGTAGATACGCAGTATTTT.

The chain combines TRBV7-3 with TRBJ2-2, with TRBD2 matching 8 bases. Germline CDR1 is SGHTA and CDR2 is FQGTGA. V shed 5 bases and J 4 bases; nucleotides not matched to a gene: 15. The CDR3 covers 18 residues. The CDR3 nucleotides are TGTGCCAGCAGCCCTCGGGGTGGCAGCGGGGGTTCCACCGGGGAGCTGTTTTTT. Its protein product is CASSPRGGSGGSTGELFF. Combining the CDR3 with reference TRBV7-3 and TRBJ2-2 gives the whole variable domain GAGVSQTPSNKVTEKGKYVELRCDPISGHTALYWYRQSLGQGPEFLIYFQGTGAADDSGLPNDRFFAVRPEGSVSTLKIQRTERGDSAVYLCASSPRGGSGGSTGELFFGEGSRLTVL.

J is TRBJ2-2 and V is TRBV29-1; D might be TRBD1 (6 bases). The CDR3 loop spans 14 amino acids. Germline lookup yields CDR1 SQVTM and CDR2 ANQGSEA. V lost 6 bases, J lost 8 bases, and 19 bases lay in between. CDR3 sequence: CSVTPTGRRGELFF. CDR3 nucleotides: TGCAGCGTCACCCCCACAGGGAGAAGGGGGGAGCTGTTTTTT.

The J gene is TRBJ2-3, the V gene TRBV7-3, with TRBD2 matching over 7 bases. V shed 1 base and J 4 bases; nucleotides not matched to a gene: 5. This CDR3 contains 15 residues. The V gene's germline CDR1 is SGHTA and CDR2 FQGTGA. CDR3 DNA sequence: TGTGCCAGCAGCTTAATGGGGGGGGAGGCAGATACGCAGTATTTT. Its translation is CASSLMGGEADTQYF.

The count of this clone is one. J is TRBJ2-1 and V is TRBV19, with 10 bases lining up with TRBD2. With 7 bases clipped from V and 6 bases from J, the junction kept 6 bases outside the gene matches. Germline V gene data show CDR1 as LNHDA and CDR2 as SQIVND (reference sequence). This CDR3 spans 14 amino acids. The CDR3 DNA sequence: TGTGCCAGTAAAGGTAGCGGGAGGATCAATGAGCAGTTCTTC. It is translated as CASKGSGRINEQFF.

The chain has TRBV18 and TRBJ2-7, with 11 nucleotides matching TRBD1. CDR3 size: 15 residues. The J segment lost 5 bases and the V segment lost 6 bases, leaving 9 bases of the junction unmatched. From germline, CDR1 is KGHSH and CDR2 LQKENI. Here the CDR3 DNA reads TGTGCCAGCTCCCCAATGGACAGGGGGCTCGACGAGCAGTACTTC. Amino acid sequence: CASSPMDRGLDEQYF.

This clone came up many times. The chain joins TRBV14 to TRBJ1-2; 7 nucleotides line up with TRBD1. The ends lost 3 bases at V and 4 bases at J; junction bases unmatched: 14. This CDR3 is 17 amino acids long. Germline values: CDR1 SGHDN, CDR2 FVKESK. The CDR3 protein is CASSHYTSARDSYGYTF. The CDR3 DNA follows: TGTGCCAGCAGCCATTACACCTCAGCCCGGGACAGCTATGGCTACACCTTC.

The J gene is TRBJ1-1, the V gene TRBV28; D not resolved. Trimming took 2 bases from V and 1 from J, leaving 11 bases between them. Germline CDR1 is MDHEN and CDR2 is SYDVKM. The CDR3 is made up of 15 amino acids. CDR3 sequence reads: CASSLVSTGNTEAFF. The CDR3, as DNA: TGTGCCAGCAGTTTAGTTTCGACGGGGAACACTGAAGCTTTCTTT.

V and J are TRBV7-2 and TRBJ2-5; 9 bases agree with TRBD1. Germline assignment: CDR1 SGHTA and CDR2 FQGNSA. V dropped 5 bases and J dropped 1; count of bases not matched to a gene: 5. The CDR3 has 15 residues. DNA for the CDR3: TGTGCCAGCAGCAAGAACAGGGGGCCCCAAGAGACCCAGTACTTC. Encoded protein: CASSKNRGPQETQYF.

This chain links TRBV18 with TRBJ1-1; TRBD1 agrees at 7 bases. CDR1 KGHSH and CDR2 LQKENI come from the germline V gene. The V and J ends lost 3 bases and 0 bases, in that order; junction bases with no gene match: 4. This CDR3 has 15 residues. For the CDR3, the DNA is TGTGCCAGCTCACCCACGGGACAGATGAACACTGAAGCTTTCTTT. Its protein is CASSPTGQMNTEAFF.

The V and J genes are TRBV28 and TRBJ2-7; 9 bases agree with TRBD1. With V trimmed by 4 bases and J by 7 bases, 8 bases remained unmatched. CDR1 is MDHEN and CDR2 is SYDVKM in the germline V gene. The CDR3 is 14 amino acids. CDR3 amino acids: CASSSSGTGHEQYF. In DNA, the CDR3 is TGTGCCAGCAGTTCTTCCGGGACAGGGCATGAGCAGTACTTC. The whole variable domain, filled in from reference TRBV28 and TRBJ2-7, reads DVKVTQSSRYLVKRTGEKVFLECVQDMDHENMFWYRQDPGLGLRLIYFSYDVKMKEKGDIPEGYSVSREKKERFSLILESASTNQTSMYLCASSSSGTGHEQYFGPGTRLTVT.

This clone was detected once. DNA for the CDR3: TGCGCCAGCAGCTTGGCCGATCGGGGGGGAGAAGAAAAACTGTTTTTT. The encoded protein is CASSLADRGGEEKLFF. The chain uses TRBV5-1 and TRBJ1-4; D perhaps matches TRBD1 (5 bases). The germline V gene encodes CDR1 SGHRS and CDR2 YFSETQ. V lost 0 bases and J 8 bases, leaving 17 bases between the germline ends. This CDR3 comprises 16 residues.

The chain links TRBV27 to TRBJ1-1; D is perhaps TRBD1 (5 bases). In germline, CDR1 is MNHEY, CDR2 SMNVEV (reference sequence). This CDR3 region has 14 residues. V was trimmed by 4 bases and J by 5 bases, leaving 14 bases between them. CDR3 protein: CASSSPGQPTEAFF. As DNA, the CDR3 is TGTGCCAGCAGTTCCCCTGGACAACCAACTGAAGCTTTCTTT.

This clone was recorded only once. The V gene is TRBV18, the J gene TRBJ2-4, with 7 bases fitting TRBD1. The junction had 11 bases not matched to a gene; V was cut back by 3 bases and J by 15 bases. This CDR3 has 13 residues. Germline values: CDR1 KGHSH, CDR2 LQKENI. The CDR3 coding sequence is TGTGCCAGCTCACCTCGGTCGGACAGGAGAGGGTACTTC. Its translation is CASSPRSDRRGYF.

This clone showed up just once. This sequence joins TRBV5-6 and TRBJ1-1; D possibly corresponds to TRBD1 (6 bases). Germline assignment: CDR1 SGHDT and CDR2 YYEEEE. The CDR3 runs to 18 residues. V lost 4 bases, J lost 1 base, and 23 bases lay in between. The DNA of the CDR3 is TGTGCCAGCAGCGGATTGAGGGCAGGGGACCCCTCGAACACTGAAGCTTTCTTT. It codes for CASSGLRAGDPSNTEAFF.

V is TRBV25-1 and J is TRBJ2-2, with TRBD2 matching over 13 bases. The CDR3 is made up of 18 amino acids. CDR1 is MGHDK, CDR2 SYGVNS, per germline. With V trimmed by 5 bases and J by 0 bases, 6 bases remained unmatched. DNA of the CDR3: TGTGCCAGCAGTTTCCGGACTAGCGGGAGTTCGAACACCGGGGAGCTGTTTTTT. Its translation: CASSFRTSGSSNTGELFF.

The V call is TRBV29-1, the J call TRBJ2-3, with a tentative D call TRBD2 (5 bases). Germline values: CDR1 SQVTM, CDR2 ANQGSEA. V lost 4 bases and J 2 bases, leaving 13 bases between the germline ends. The length of the CDR3 is 14 residues. The CDR3 bases are TGCAGCGTTGGACACGGACTCGACACAGATACGCAGTATTTT. It encodes CSVGHGLDTDTQYF.

The rearrangement joins TRBV6-5 to TRBJ2-3, with TRBD1 as a possible D gene (7 bases). The V and J ends lost 8 bases and 0 bases respectively, with 15 bases between them. There are 15 residues in the CDR3. Germline V CDR1 and CDR2: MNHEY, SVGAGI. CDR3 region: CASGDWDSSTDTQYF. CDR3 sequence (DNA): TGTGCCAGCGGGGACTGGGACAGTAGCACAGATACGCAGTATTTT.

The rearrangement joins TRBV7-9 to TRBJ1-1; 9 nucleotides line up with TRBD1. V lost 7 bases to trimming and J lost 5 bases; unmatched junction nucleotides: 11. Per germline, CDR1 SEHNR and CDR2 FQNEAQ (reference sequence). This CDR3 contains 15 residues. CDR3: CASNKGDREGTEAFF. DNA for the CDR3: TGTGCCAGCAACAAAGGGGACAGGGAGGGTACTGAAGCTTTCTTT.

The V and J genes are TRBV5-1 and TRBJ2-2; 8 nucleotides agree with TRBD1. Germline values: CDR1 SGHRS, CDR2 YFSETQ. The CDR3 has 15 residues. V lost 0 bases and J lost 5; bases outside the gene matches: 3. The CDR3 loop reads CASSLDRGTTGELFF. CDR3 nucleotides: TGCGCCAGCAGCTTGGACAGGGGGACGACCGGGGAGCTGTTTTTT.

This clone has only a few counts. CDR3 amino acids: CASSQDLVVSGGTDTQYF. The CDR3 DNA reads as TGTGCCAGCAGCCAAGATCTGGTAGTTAGCGGGGGGACAGATACGCAGTATTTT. J is TRBJ2-3 and V is TRBV4-2; 10 positions agree with TRBD2. CDR3 length: 18 amino acids. Germline values: CDR1 LGHNA, CDR2 YNFKEQ. Losses at the gene ends were 0 bases for V and 3 bases for J; bases not matched to a gene: 9.

The chain uses TRBV23-1 and TRBJ1-2, with 8 nucleotides matching TRBD1. TRBV23-1 carries the ORF label, with uncertain function. The CDR3 contains 16 residues. The J segment lost 1 base and the V segment lost 3 bases, leaving 7 bases of the junction unmatched. The CDR3 sequence is CASSQAGTGDNYGYTF. In DNA form, the CDR3 reads TGCGCCAGCAGTCAGGCCGGGACAGGAGATAACTATGGCTACACCTTC.

This chain joins TRBV4-2 and TRBJ2-7; D ambiguous. CDR1 and CDR2 (germline): LGHNA, YNFKEQ. The CDR3 is 16 amino acids. With 0 bases removed from V and 2 bases from J, the gap between germline ends came to 14 bases. The CDR3 here is CASSQEASQATYEQYF. The CDR3 nucleotides read TGTGCCAGCAGCCAAGAAGCCAGTCAAGCGACCTACGAGCAGTACTTC.

This chain links TRBV5-1 with TRBJ2-2, with a weak D call TRBD2 (5 bases). CDR3 length: 12 residues. V lost 4 bases and J lost 8, with 9 bases in between. Looked up from germline, CDR1 is SGHRS and CDR2 is YFSETQ. The CDR3 DNA is TGCGCCAGCAGCCCGGACTGGGGGGAGCTGTTTTTT. It is translated as CASSPDWGELFF.

The chain uses TRBV5-1 and TRBJ2-7; 7 bases map to TRBD2. The CDR3 totals 14 residues. CDR1 SGHRS and CDR2 YFSETQ come from the germline V gene. V lost 4 bases to trimming and J lost 2 bases; unmatched junction nucleotides: 6. The CDR3 DNA reads TGCGCCAGCAGCCCCCGGGGAGGGCCCTACGAGCAGTACTTC. Amino acid sequence: CASSPRGGPYEQYF. Complete variable domain (other parts from reference TRBV5-1 and TRBJ2-7): KAGVTQTPRYLIKTRGQQVTLSCSPISGHRSVSWYQQTPGQGLQFLFEYFSETQRNKGNFPGRFSGRQFSNSRSEMNVSTLELGDSALYLCASSPRGGPYEQYFGPGTRLTVT.

The chain carries TRBV30 and TRBJ1-5; D is possibly TRBD1 (5 bases). Trimming left V 3 bases short and J 3 bases short, with 12 bases between. This CDR3 contains 14 residues. Germline values: CDR1 GTSNPN, CDR2 SVGIG (reference sequence). The DNA of the CDR3 is TGTGCCTGGAGCAGGGCAGATGTCAATCAGCCCCAGCATTTT. Residues: CAWSRADVNQPQHF.